A selection of T cell receptor beta chains follows, all from one sample in a study of beta chain features in type 1 diabetes. Method: immunoSEQ multiplex PCR; TCRdb's copy keeps in-frame clones and lacks some. Of under 200,000 clones in the sample, just over 8% were seen once. The specimen sequenced was central memory CD4+ T cells from blood. These receptors were collected from a young woman with type 1 diabetes. CDR3s include the opening cysteine and the closing phenylalanine or tryptophan. The D gene is left open where the match is weak. Clone size is given for some rows only: seen once, a few or many times, or a class if the clone is expanded.

v_call: TRBV2
d_call: TRBD1
j_call: TRBJ2-1
clone_size: NA
cdr3_aa: CASSRDRGFNEQFF
cdr3_nt: TGTGCCAGCAGTCGGGACAGGGGTTTCAATGAGCAGTTCTTC

v_call: TRBV5-1
d_call: NA
j_call: TRBJ1-5
clone_size: few
cdr3_aa: CASSLESEQPQHF
cdr3_nt: TGCGCCAGCAGCTTAGAATCCGAGCAGCCCCAGCATTTT

v_call: TRBV27
d_call: TRBD2
j_call: TRBJ2-7
clone_size: few
cdr3_aa: CASQTRSGSYEQYF
cdr3_nt: TGTGCCAGCCAAACACGGAGCGGGAGCTACGAGCAGTACTTC

v_call: TRBV28
d_call: TRBD1
j_call: TRBJ2-7
clone_size: few
cdr3_aa: CASRGQGLSYEQYF
cdr3_nt: TGTGCCAGCAGAGGACAGGGGCTCTCCTACGAGCAGTACTTC

v_call: TRBV7-2
d_call: TRBD2
j_call: TRBJ2-1
clone_size: NA
cdr3_aa: CASSLGTMGHEQFF
cdr3_nt: TGTGCCAGCAGCCTCGGGACTATGGGCCATGAGCAGTTCTTC

v_call: TRBV7-3
d_call: TRBD1
j_call: TRBJ1-4
clone_size: few
cdr3_aa: CASSSSGTGVGKLFF
cdr3_nt: TGTGCCAGCAGCTCATCCGGGACAGGGGTTGGAAAACTGTTTTTT

v_call: TRBV29-1
d_call: TRBD2
j_call: TRBJ2-7
clone_size: NA
cdr3_aa: CSVKDLAGPYEQYF
cdr3_nt: TGCAGCGTTAAAGACCTAGCGGGACCCTACGAGCAGTACTTC

v_call: TRBV30
d_call: TRBD2
j_call: TRBJ2-2
clone_size: few
cdr3_aa: CAWSGGRANTGELFF
cdr3_nt: TGTGCCTGGAGTGGCGGGAGGGCGAACACCGGGGAGCTGTTTTTT

v_call: TRBV4-3
d_call: TRBD1
j_call: TRBJ2-7
clone_size: NA
cdr3_aa: CASSQEQGQMREQYF
cdr3_nt: TGCGCCAGCAGCCAAGAACAGGGGCAGATGCGCGAGCAGTACTTC

v_call: TRBV28
d_call: NA
j_call: TRBJ1-2
clone_size: NA
cdr3_aa: CASSLRRVDYGYTF
cdr3_nt: TGTGCCAGCAGTTTACGCAGGGTGGACTATGGCTACACCTTC

v_call: TRBV4-2
d_call: NA
j_call: TRBJ1-4
clone_size: few
cdr3_aa: CASSQDRLDEKLFF
cdr3_nt: TGTGCCAGCAGCCAAGACAGGTTGGATGAAAAACTGTTTTTT

v_call: TRBV5-1
d_call: NA
j_call: TRBJ1-4
clone_size: NA
cdr3_aa: CASRPGTSNEKLFF
cdr3_nt: TGCGCCAGCAGGCCGGGGACATCTAATGAAAAACTGTTTTTT

v_call: TRBV7-9
d_call: TRBD1
j_call: TRBJ1-2
clone_size: many
cdr3_aa: CASSPGQRYGYTF
cdr3_nt: TGTGCCAGCAGCCCGGGACAGCGCTATGGCTACACCTTC

v_call: TRBV19
d_call: NA
j_call: TRBJ2-5
clone_size: NA
cdr3_aa: CASSIIPGQETQYF
cdr3_nt: TGTGCCAGTAGTATCATTCCGGGACAAGAGACCCAGTACTTC

v_call: TRBV7-2
d_call: TRBD2
j_call: TRBJ2-1
clone_size: few
cdr3_aa: CASSLAASGGDEQFF
cdr3_nt: TGTGCCAGCAGCTTAGCGGCTAGCGGGGGCGATGAGCAGTTCTTC

v_call: TRBV16
d_call: NA
j_call: TRBJ1-2
clone_size: few
cdr3_aa: CASSQSSVTGYTF
cdr3_nt: TGTGCCAGCAGCCAATCCTCGGTAACTGGCTACACCTTC

v_call: TRBV18
d_call: TRBD1
j_call: TRBJ1-1
clone_size: few
cdr3_aa: CASSPTGQGTTEAFF
cdr3_nt: TGTGCCAGCTCACCTACGGGACAGGGGACCACTGAAGCTTTCTTT

v_call: TRBV2
d_call: NA
j_call: TRBJ2-5
clone_size: NA
cdr3_aa: CASTTIRSQETQYF
cdr3_nt: TGTGCCAGCACTACTATTCGCTCTCAAGAGACCCAGTACTTC

v_call: TRBV28
d_call: NA
j_call: TRBJ2-7
clone_size: few
cdr3_aa: CASSSLQREQYF
cdr3_nt: TGTGCCAGCAGTTCTCTCCAACGGGAGCAGTACTTC

v_call: TRBV27
d_call: TRBD1
j_call: TRBJ1-5
clone_size: few
cdr3_aa: CASSFDRGPNQPQHF
cdr3_nt: TGTGCCAGCAGTTTCGACAGGGGTCCCAATCAGCCCCAGCATTTT

v_call: TRBV7-2
d_call: TRBD2
j_call: TRBJ2-7
clone_size: few
cdr3_aa: CASRAGGGYEQYF
cdr3_nt: TGTGCCAGCAGAGCGGGGGGCGGGTACGAGCAGTACTTC

v_call: TRBV4-3
d_call: TRBD1
j_call: TRBJ1-1
clone_size: NA
cdr3_aa: CASSPGTGGDTEAFF
cdr3_nt: TGCGCCAGCAGCCCCGGGACAGGGGGTGACACTGAAGCTTTCTTT

v_call: TRBV2
d_call: NA
j_call: TRBJ2-7
clone_size: few
cdr3_aa: CASIGGGYEQYF
cdr3_nt: TGTGCCAGCATTGGAGGAGGCTACGAGCAGTACTTC

v_call: TRBV6-5
d_call: NA
j_call: TRBJ1-2
clone_size: NA
cdr3_aa: CASSYSSRVNGYTF
cdr3_nt: TGTGCCAGCAGTTACTCGTCCAGGGTTAATGGCTACACCTTC

v_call: TRBV2
d_call: NA
j_call: TRBJ1-1
clone_size: NA
cdr3_aa: CASRRGGSGTRREAFF
cdr3_nt: TGTGCCAGCAGGAGGGGGGGGTCCGGTACTCGACGGGAAGCTTTCTTT

v_call: TRBV4-3
d_call: NA
j_call: TRBJ2-3
clone_size: NA
cdr3_aa: CASSQGNRGRRVAETDTQYF
cdr3_nt: TGCGCCAGCAGCCAGGGCAACAGGGGCAGAAGGGTAGCGGAGACAGATACGCAGTATTTT

v_call: TRBV27
d_call: NA
j_call: TRBJ2-7
clone_size: NA
cdr3_aa: CASSYQTTFYEQYF
cdr3_nt: TGTGCCAGCAGTTACCAGACTACCTTCTACGAGCAGTACTTC

v_call: TRBV25-1
d_call: NA
j_call: TRBJ1-3
clone_size: NA
cdr3_aa: CASSVWTGNTIYF
cdr3_nt: TGTGCCAGCAGTGTATGGACAGGAAACACCATATATTTT

v_call: TRBV7-9
d_call: NA
j_call: TRBJ2-3
clone_size: NA
cdr3_aa: CASSGAGAADTQYF
cdr3_nt: TGTGCCAGCAGCGGGGCGGGGGCCGCAGATACGCAGTATTTT

v_call: TRBV30
d_call: NA
j_call: TRBJ2-5
clone_size: NA
cdr3_aa: CAWRMGSGQETQYF
cdr3_nt: TGTGCCTGGAGGATGGGAAGCGGCCAAGAGACCCAGTACTTC

v_call: TRBV29-1
d_call: NA
j_call: TRBJ2-1
clone_size: NA
cdr3_aa: CSARVSGELSEQFF
cdr3_nt: TGCAGCGCCCGGGTGTCGGGGGAGCTGAGTGAGCAGTTCTTC

v_call: TRBV2
d_call: NA
j_call: TRBJ2-5
clone_size: NA
cdr3_aa: CASSEPESETQYF
cdr3_nt: TGTGCCAGCAGTGAACCAGAATCAGAGACCCAGTACTTC

v_call: TRBV19
d_call: TRBD1
j_call: TRBJ1-4
clone_size: few
cdr3_aa: CASSIDRTGLNEKLFF
cdr3_nt: TGTGCCAGTAGTATAGATCGGACAGGACTAAATGAAAAACTGTTTTTT

v_call: TRBV18
d_call: TRBD2
j_call: TRBJ2-7
clone_size: few
cdr3_aa: CASSPRGGAIHEQYF
cdr3_nt: TGTGCCAGCTCACCACGCGGGGGGGCAATCCACGAGCAGTACTTC

v_call: TRBV7-2
d_call: NA
j_call: TRBJ1-5
clone_size: NA
cdr3_aa: CASSSGARVTAQHF
cdr3_nt: TGTGCCAGCAGCTCAGGAGCCAGGGTCACGGCCCAGCATTTT

v_call: TRBV7-9
d_call: TRBD2
j_call: TRBJ2-7
clone_size: few
cdr3_aa: CASSLSGLEVDEQYF
cdr3_nt: TGTGCCAGCAGCTTGTCCGGACTAGAGGTGGACGAGCAGTACTTC

v_call: TRBV7-2
d_call: NA
j_call: TRBJ2-6
clone_size: NA
cdr3_aa: CASGEFSGANVLTF
cdr3_nt: TGTGCCAGCGGAGAATTCTCTGGGGCCAACGTCCTGACTTTC

v_call: TRBV25-1
d_call: NA
j_call: TRBJ2-2
clone_size: few
cdr3_aa: CASSDSKGPTGELFF
cdr3_nt: TGTGCCAGCAGTGATAGTAAGGGGCCCACCGGGGAGCTGTTTTTT

v_call: TRBV5-1
d_call: NA
j_call: TRBJ2-2
clone_size: NA
cdr3_aa: CASSLRLTAYTGELFF
cdr3_nt: TGCGCCAGCAGCTTGCGTCTGACAGCTTACACCGGGGAGCTGTTTTTT

v_call: TRBV4-3
d_call: NA
j_call: TRBJ2-7
clone_size: NA
cdr3_aa: CASSQDSGILPKQYF
cdr3_nt: TGCGCCAGCAGCCAAGATTCGGGGATCCTACCAAAGCAGTACTTC

v_call: TRBV6-1
d_call: TRBD1
j_call: TRBJ2-5
clone_size: once
cdr3_aa: CASSPRTGWETQYF
cdr3_nt: TGTGCCAGCAGTCCCAGGACAGGGTGGGAGACCCAGTACTTC

v_call: TRBV5-6
d_call: TRBD1
j_call: TRBJ1-4
clone_size: NA
cdr3_aa: CASSLLPGQGEKLFF
cdr3_nt: TGTGCCAGCAGCTTGCTCCCGGGACAGGGTGAAAAACTGTTTTTT

v_call: TRBV7-2
d_call: TRBD2
j_call: TRBJ2-3
clone_size: few
cdr3_aa: CASSSTSGGDTQYF
cdr3_nt: TGTGCCAGCAGCTCAACTAGCGGGGGTGATACGCAGTATTTT

v_call: TRBV14
d_call: TRBD1
j_call: TRBJ1-1
clone_size: NA
cdr3_aa: CASKDRGGLTEAFF
cdr3_nt: TGTGCCAGCAAGGACAGGGGAGGACTCACTGAAGCTTTCTTT

v_call: TRBV2
d_call: TRBD1
j_call: TRBJ1-4
clone_size: NA
cdr3_aa: CASSGGTGGREKLFF
cdr3_nt: TGTGCCAGCAGTGGAGGGACAGGGGGCCGCGAAAAACTGTTTTTT

v_call: TRBV14
d_call: NA
j_call: TRBJ2-3
clone_size: few
cdr3_aa: CASSRGGPTDTQYF
cdr3_nt: TGTGCCAGCAGCCGGGGGGGCCCCACAGATACGCAGTATTTT

v_call: TRBV7-2
d_call: NA
j_call: TRBJ2-5
clone_size: NA
cdr3_aa: CASSSSWGGETQYF
cdr3_nt: TGTGCCAGCAGCTCCTCCTGGGGCGGAGAGACCCAGTACTTC

v_call: TRBV10-3
d_call: TRBD2
j_call: TRBJ2-7
clone_size: NA
cdr3_aa: CAASGNVIYEQYF
cdr3_nt: TGTGCCGCCAGCGGGAATGTAATCTACGAGCAGTACTTC

v_call: TRBV5-6
d_call: TRBD2
j_call: TRBJ2-4
clone_size: few
cdr3_aa: CASSSGTSGGWNIQYF
cdr3_nt: TGTGCCAGCAGCAGCGGGACTAGCGGGGGCTGGAACATTCAGTACTTC

v_call: TRBV7-9
d_call: TRBD1
j_call: TRBJ2-7
clone_size: few
cdr3_aa: CASSLMGQGQQYF
cdr3_nt: TGTGCCAGCAGCTTAATGGGACAGGGTCAGCAGTACTTC